One and the same sample provided the 26 T cell receptor beta chains below, sequenced in a study of blood T cell repertoires in COVID-19. This table comes from immunoSEQ multiplex PCR, and its TCRdb copy is limited to in-frame clones, with some not included. The sample shows approximately 470,000 clones, 75% to 90% of them seen only once. The sequencing sample was made of peripheral blood. The receptors originated from a human donor in a cohort sampled during active COVID-19.

J is TRBJ1-1 and V is TRBV23-1, with D possibly TRBD1 on 5 matching bases. TRBV23-1 is reported as an ORF; its role is uncertain. This CDR3 comprises 12 residues. The V end lost 11 bases, the J end lost 4 bases, and 14 bases lay between the germline ends. CDR3 residues: CALPTGPTEAFF. In DNA form, the CDR3 reads TGCGCCTTGCCCACAGGCCCCACTGAAGCTTTCTTT.

The chain joins TRBV7-9 to TRBJ1-2; 11 nucleotides match TRBD1. This CDR3 contains 16 residues. The V gene end was trimmed by 5 bases and the J gene end by 8 bases; junction bases not matched to a gene: 13. Germline V CDR1 and CDR2: SEHNR, FQNEAQ (reference sequence). In DNA form, the CDR3 reads TGTGCCAGCAGCGCCTCTCCGGGACAGGGGGTGAAAGGCTACACCTTC. Amino acid sequence: CASSASPGQGVKGYTF.

V and J are TRBV7-2 and TRBJ2-1, with D maybe TRBD1 (5 bases). CDR3 length: 15 amino acids. Germline CDR1 is SGHTA and CDR2 is FQGNSA. V gave up 1 base and J gave up 5 bases, with 12 bases separating them. CDR3 bases: TGTGCCAGCAGCTTAGGCATTCAGGGTAACAATGAGCAGTTCTTC. Residues: CASSLGIQGNNEQFF.

This clone appeared a single time. The V gene is TRBV27, the J gene TRBJ2-7, with TRBD2 matching over 8 bases. V shed 2 bases and J 5 bases; nucleotides not matched to a gene: 17. Germline V gives CDR1 MNHEY, CDR2 SMNVEV (reference sequence). The CDR3 consists of 18 residues. CDR3 sequence reads: CASSLGPLRGGRGDEQYF. CDR3 DNA sequence: TGTGCCAGCAGTTTAGGACCCCTCCGGGGGGGGAGGGGCGACGAGCAGTACTTC.

The rearrangement joins TRBV7-9 to TRBJ1-1; tentatively, D is TRBD1 (5 bases). This CDR3 is built from 13 residues. Germline V gives CDR1 SEHNR, CDR2 FQNEAQ (reference sequence). V lost 2 bases and J lost 5, with 9 bases in between. The CDR3 protein is CASSLPKGTEAFF. The DNA for the CDR3 is TGTGCCAGCAGCTTACCTAAGGGGACTGAAGCTTTCTTT.

The chain links TRBV4-1 to TRBJ1-5, with a weak D call TRBD1 (6 bases). V was clipped by 3 bases and J by 1 base, with 16 bases between them. Germline loops: CDR1 MGHRA, CDR2 YSYEKL. The CDR3 runs to 17 residues. CDR3 residues: CASSHRRGGRSNQPQHF. DNA of the CDR3: TGCGCCAGCAGCCACAGACGAGGGGGAAGGAGCAATCAGCCCCAGCATTTT.

The genes are TRBV28 and TRBJ2-4; 9 bases map to TRBD1. The germline CDR1 and CDR2 sequences are MDHEN and SYDVKM. Losses at the gene ends were 4 bases for V and 2 bases for J; bases not matched to a gene: 9. The CDR3 runs 17 residues. CDR3 in amino acids: CASSYTGGVLSKNIQYF. In DNA form, the CDR3 reads TGTGCCAGCAGTTACACAGGGGGCGTCTTATCCAAAAACATTCAGTACTTC.

The chain links TRBV19 to TRBJ1-4; TRBD1 matches 8 bases. Germline trimming cut 10 bases from V and 5 bases from J; bases unmatched to any gene: 9. Looked up from germline, CDR1 is LNHDA and CDR2 is SQIVND (reference sequence). This CDR3 is built from 14 residues. CDR3 sequence (DNA): TGTGCCACGCGCGACAGGGGCGCGAATGAAAAACTGTTTTTT. Translation gives CATRDRGANEKLFF.

This chain links TRBV29-1 with TRBJ1-2; a weak D match, TRBD1 (6 bases). This CDR3 has 12 amino acids. The germline V gene has CDR1 SQVTM and CDR2 ANQGSEA. V was shortened by 7 bases and J by 3 bases, with 12 bases between the two germline ends. The CDR3 sequence: CSGGGPYYGYTF. CDR3 nucleotide sequence: TGCAGCGGGGGGGGGCCCTACTATGGCTACACCTTC.

V is TRBV6-5 and J is TRBJ1-2, with D possibly being TRBD1 (5 bases). CDR1 is MNHEY and CDR2 is SVGAGI in the germline V gene. Trimming removed 7 bases from V and 2 bases from J, with 14 bases in between. CDR3 size: 14 residues. Here the CDR3 DNA reads TGTGCCAGCACGACAGCAGGCAGAAACTATGGCTACACCTTC. It translates to CASTTAGRNYGYTF.

The chain is built from TRBV27 and TRBJ2-6; no definite D call. Trimming removed 7 bases from V and 0 bases from J, with 13 bases in between. Germline CDR1 is MNHEY and CDR2 is SMNVEV (reference sequence). CDR3 length: 16 amino acids. The CDR3 here is CASTGYASSGANVLTF. Written as DNA, the CDR3 is TGTGCCAGCACGGGTTACGCCTCCTCTGGGGCCAACGTCCTGACTTTC.

The V and J genes are TRBV9 and TRBJ2-4; D unclear. CDR1 SGDLS and CDR2 YYNGEE come from the germline V gene. V gave up 1 base and J gave up 1 base, with 6 bases separating them. The CDR3 has 14 amino acids. The CDR3 region is CASSVNGAKNIQYF. CDR3 nucleotide sequence: TGTGCCAGCAGCGTAAACGGGGCCAAAAACATTCAGTACTTC.

The genes are TRBV19 and TRBJ1-5; D gene unclear. This CDR3 comprises 14 residues. Trimming left V 8 bases short and J 11 bases short, with 22 bases between. In germline, CDR1 is LNHDA, CDR2 SQIVND (reference sequence). The CDR3, as DNA: TGTGCCAGTGCCCAGAAGGCGGATCGGTCAGCCCAGCATTTT. Translated: CASAQKADRSAQHF.

The rearrangement uses TRBV7-2 and TRBJ1-4; D perhaps matches TRBD1 (5 bases). V was clipped by 5 bases and J by 6 bases, with 19 bases between them. This CDR3 spans 16 amino acids. Germline loops: CDR1 SGHTA, CDR2 FQGNSA. CDR3 bases: TGTGCCAGCAGCCCCCGATGGTCAGGGAGGGATGAAAAACTGTTTTTT. It is translated as CASSPRWSGRDEKLFF. Filled out from reference TRBV7-2 and TRBJ1-4, the complete variable domain reads GAGVSQSPSNKVTEKGKDVELRCDPISGHTALYWYRQSLGQGLEFLIYFQGNSAPDKSGLPSDRFSAERTGGSVSTLTIQRTQQEDSAVYLCASSPRWSGRDEKLFFGSGTQLSVL.

With regard to this clone: Different DNA sequences within this sample yield the same CDR3. The V call is TRBV5-1, the J call TRBJ1-4; D remains unclear. This CDR3 comprises 14 residues. The V gene's germline CDR1 is SGHRS and CDR2 YFSETQ. The V and J ends lost 4 bases and 0 bases respectively, with 7 bases between them. The CDR3 region has the DNA TGCGCCAGCAGCCCACGAGCAACTAATGAAAAACTGTTTTTT. Amino acid sequence: CASSPRATNEKLFF.

The CDR3 DNA follows: TGTGCCAGCAGCTTGCGCCTCCTGCGGGAGCAGTACTTC. It codes for CASSLRLLREQYF. This chain connects TRBV5-6 to TRBJ2-7; D call uncertain. V was pared by 1 base and J by 7 bases, with 12 bases between. The CDR3 consists of 13 residues. Germline CDR1 SGHDT, CDR2 YYEEEE.

The chain combines TRBV12-5 with TRBJ2-2; D gene uncertain. Germline loops: CDR1 LGHNT, CDR2 FRNRAP. The CDR3 extends over 16 amino acids. V was pared by 5 bases and J by 0 bases, with 13 bases between. The CDR3 region has the DNA TGTGCTAGTGGTCCCTCCGGAGTGACGAACACCGGGGAGCTGTTTTTT. Protein: CASGPSGVTNTGELFF.

The chain carries TRBV18 and TRBJ2-6; 7 bases line up with TRBD1. The V and J ends lost 1 base and 0 bases, in that order; junction bases with no gene match: 3. The CDR3 extends over 17 amino acids. Germline CDR1 is KGHSH and CDR2 is LQKENI. The CDR3 spells CASSPRTGHSGANVLTF. CDR3 in DNA: TGTGCCAGCTCACCACGGACAGGCCACTCTGGGGCCAACGTCCTGACTTTC. Combining the CDR3 with reference TRBV18 and TRBJ2-6 gives the whole variable domain NAGVMQNPRHLVRRRGQEARLRCSPMKGHSHVYWYRQLPEEGLKFMVYLQKENIIDESGMPKERFSAEFPKEGPSILRIQQVVRGDSAAYFCASSPRTGHSGANVLTFGAGSRLTVL.

The chain carries TRBV12-3 or TRBV12-4 and TRBJ2-1; D is ambiguous. V was clipped by 5 bases and J by 7 bases, with 6 bases between them. This CDR3 spans 11 amino acids. The CDR3 is CASSPHNEQFF. The CDR3 coding sequence is TGTGCCAGCAGTCCCCATAATGAGCAGTTCTTC.

The chain employs TRBV11-2 and TRBJ2-1, with unresolved D. V was shortened by 1 base and J by 2 bases, with 9 bases between the two germline ends. The CDR3 is made up of 15 amino acids. CDR1 and CDR2 from the germline V gene are SGHAT and FQNNGV. The CDR3 DNA is TGTGCCAGCAGCTTAGTCGGTGACACCTACAATGAGCAGTTCTTC. This sequence encodes CASSLVGDTYNEQFF.

The V gene is TRBV5-1, the J gene TRBJ2-2; the match to TRBD1 covers 9 bases. Trimming cost V 7 bases and J 3 bases; bases outside gene matches: 7. CDR3 length equals 15 residues. Germline V lookup: CDR1 SGHRS, CDR2 YFSETQ. This CDR3 reads CASGPGQGDTGELFF. The CDR3 region has the DNA TGCGCCAGCGGTCCGGGACAGGGCGACACCGGGGAGCTGTTTTTT.

The rearrangement uses TRBV3-1 (or the pseudogene TRBV3-2) and TRBJ1-5; unclear D gene. The length of the CDR3 is 16 residues. V was cut by 4 bases and J by 3 bases, with 16 bases left in between. CDR1 LGHDT and CDR2 YNNKEL come from the germline V gene (reference sequence). DNA of the CDR3: TGTGCCAGCAGCCCTTCGGGTACCCACTACAATCAGCCCCAGCATTTT. This sequence encodes CASSPSGTHYNQPQHF.

The chain couples TRBV7-8 to TRBJ2-2; 14 bases are shared with TRBD2. The CDR3 loop spans 17 amino acids. CDR1 is SGHVS, CDR2 FQNEAQ, per germline. V dropped 5 bases and J dropped 3; count of bases not matched to a gene: 5. The CDR3 region is CASSHGLAGGYTGELFF. DNA for the CDR3: TGTGCCAGCAGCCATGGACTAGCGGGGGGATACACCGGGGAGCTGTTTTTT.

This chain joins TRBV6-5 and TRBJ1-6, with D possibly being TRBD1 (5 bases). Trimming shortened V by 5 bases and J by 10 bases, and 15 bases separated the two germline ends. CDR1 is MNHEY, CDR2 SVGAGI, per germline. This CDR3 has 14 residues. The CDR3, as DNA: TGTGCCAGCAGTCGCTCGGGGGACGGATCACCCCTCCACTTT. Protein product: CASSRSGDGSPLHF.

The chain uses TRBV19 and TRBJ1-2, with a weak D call TRBD1 (6 bases). Germline values: CDR1 LNHDA, CDR2 SQIVND (reference sequence). This CDR3 contains 14 residues. V was cut by 3 bases and J by 6 bases, with 14 bases left in between. The CDR3 nucleotides read TGTGCCAGTAGTATTAGAAGACAGGTGGATGGCTACACCTTC. As protein: CASSIRRQVDGYTF.

This clone was seen a handful of times. J is TRBJ2-3 and V is TRBV30, with unresolved D. V lost 2 bases, J lost 6 bases, and 12 bases lay in between. The CDR3 extends over 13 amino acids. The germline V gene has CDR1 GTSNPN and CDR2 SVGIG (reference sequence). This CDR3 is CAWSSSAKDTQYF. In DNA form, the CDR3 reads TGTGCCTGGAGTAGCAGCGCTAAGGATACGCAGTATTTT.